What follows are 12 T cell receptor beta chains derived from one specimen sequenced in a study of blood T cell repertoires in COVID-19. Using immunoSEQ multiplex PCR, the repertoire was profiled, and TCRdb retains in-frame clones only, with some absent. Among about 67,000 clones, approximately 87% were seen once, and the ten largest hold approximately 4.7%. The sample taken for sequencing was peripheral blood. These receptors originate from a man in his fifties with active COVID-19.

CDR3 in amino acids: CASSNRGYPGETQYF. The CDR3 nucleotides are TGTGCCAGCAGTAACAGGGGGTACCCTGGAGAGACCCAGTACTTC. The rearrangement links TRBV7-3 to TRBJ2-5; 8 bases are shared with TRBD1. The trim removed 6 bases at V and 4 bases at J, leaving 10 bases unmatched. The CDR3 has 15 residues. Germline V CDR1 and CDR2: SGHTA, FQGTGA.

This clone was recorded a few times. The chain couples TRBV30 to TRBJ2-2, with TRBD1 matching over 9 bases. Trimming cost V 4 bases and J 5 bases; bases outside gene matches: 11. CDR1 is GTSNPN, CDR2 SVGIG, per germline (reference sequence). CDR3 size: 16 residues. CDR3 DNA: TGTGCCTGGACCCCGAACAGGGGGCGGGTGACCGGGGAGCTGTTTTTT. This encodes CAWTPNRGRVTGELFF.

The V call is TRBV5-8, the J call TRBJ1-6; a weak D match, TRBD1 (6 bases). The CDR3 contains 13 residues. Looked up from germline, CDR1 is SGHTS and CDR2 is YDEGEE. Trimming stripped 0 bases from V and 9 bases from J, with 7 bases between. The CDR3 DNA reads TGTGCCAGCAGCTTGGACAGGGCTTCACCCCTCCACTTT. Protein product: CASSLDRASPLHF. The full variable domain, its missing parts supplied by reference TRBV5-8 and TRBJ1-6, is EAGVTQSPTHLIKTRGQQATLRCSPISGHTSVYWYQQALGLGLQFLLWYDEGEERNRGNFPPRFSGRQFPNYSSELNVNALELEDSALYLCASSLDRASPLHFGNGTRLTVT.

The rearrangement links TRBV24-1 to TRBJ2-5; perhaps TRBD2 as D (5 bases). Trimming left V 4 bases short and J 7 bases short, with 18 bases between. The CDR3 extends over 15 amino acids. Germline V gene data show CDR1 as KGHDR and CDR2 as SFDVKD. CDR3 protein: CATSEPTRAGWTQYF. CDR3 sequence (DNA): TGTGCCACCAGTGAGCCTACTAGGGCGGGTTGGACCCAGTACTTC.

DNA of the CDR3: TGTGCCAGCAGCCCTGGGGACAGGGGTGGAGGCTACACCTTC. Translation gives CASSPGDRGGGYTF. This sequence joins TRBV11-3 and TRBJ1-2; 10 bases agree with TRBD1. The length of the CDR3 is 14 residues. CDR1 and CDR2 (germline): SGHNT, YENEEA. The ends lost 5 bases at V and 8 bases at J; junction bases unmatched: 8.

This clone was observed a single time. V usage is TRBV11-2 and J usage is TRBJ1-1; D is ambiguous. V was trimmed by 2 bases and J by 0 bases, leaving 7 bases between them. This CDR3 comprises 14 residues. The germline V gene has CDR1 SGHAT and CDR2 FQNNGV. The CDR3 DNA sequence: TGTGCCAGCAGCTTAAGAGTGGTGAACACTGAAGCTTTCTTT. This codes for CASSLRVVNTEAFF.

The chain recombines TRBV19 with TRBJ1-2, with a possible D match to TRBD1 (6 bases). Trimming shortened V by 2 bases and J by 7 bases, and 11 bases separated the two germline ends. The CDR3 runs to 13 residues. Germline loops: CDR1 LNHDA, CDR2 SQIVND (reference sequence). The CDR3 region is CASSIPLQGGYTF. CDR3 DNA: TGTGCCAGTAGTATACCATTACAGGGTGGCTACACCTTC. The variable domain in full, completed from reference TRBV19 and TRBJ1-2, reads DGGITQSPKYLFRKEGQNVTLSCEQNLNHDAMYWYRQDPGQGLRLIYYSQIVNDFQKGDIAEGYSVSREKKESFPLTVTSAQKNPTAFYLCASSIPLQGGYTFGSGTRLTVV.

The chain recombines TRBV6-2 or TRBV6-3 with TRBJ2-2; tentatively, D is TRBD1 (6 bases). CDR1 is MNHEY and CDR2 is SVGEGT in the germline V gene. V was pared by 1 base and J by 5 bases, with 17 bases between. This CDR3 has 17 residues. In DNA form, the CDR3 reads TGTGCCAGCAGTTACTTACCGGGACACTTGGGAACCGGGGAGCTGTTTTTT. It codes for CASSYLPGHLGTGELFF.

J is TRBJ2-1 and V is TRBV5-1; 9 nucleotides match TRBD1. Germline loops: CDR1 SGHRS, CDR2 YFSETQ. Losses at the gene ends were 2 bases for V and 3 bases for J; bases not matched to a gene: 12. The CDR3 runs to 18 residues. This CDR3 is CASSFSGQGGIFYNEQFF. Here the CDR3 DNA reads TGCGCCAGCAGCTTCTCGGGACAGGGTGGGATATTCTACAATGAGCAGTTCTTC.

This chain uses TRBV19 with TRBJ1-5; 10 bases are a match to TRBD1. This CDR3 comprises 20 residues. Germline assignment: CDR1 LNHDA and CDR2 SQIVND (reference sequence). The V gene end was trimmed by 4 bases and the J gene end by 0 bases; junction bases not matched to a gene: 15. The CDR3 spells CASSKHAGTGALYSNQPQHF. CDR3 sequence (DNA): TGTGCCAGTAGTAAGCACGCCGGGACAGGGGCCCTTTATAGCAATCAGCCCCAGCATTTT.

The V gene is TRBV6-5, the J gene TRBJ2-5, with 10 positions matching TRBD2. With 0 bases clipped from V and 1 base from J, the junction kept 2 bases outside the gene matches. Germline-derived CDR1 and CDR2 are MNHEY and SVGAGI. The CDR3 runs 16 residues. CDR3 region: CASSYSSGGFQETQYF. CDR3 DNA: TGTGCCAGCAGTTACTCTAGCGGGGGGTTCCAAGAGACCCAGTACTTC.

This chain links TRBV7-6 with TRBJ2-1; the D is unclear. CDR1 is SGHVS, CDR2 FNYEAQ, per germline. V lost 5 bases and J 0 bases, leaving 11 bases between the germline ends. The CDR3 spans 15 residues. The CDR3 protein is CASSRQRSSYNEQFF. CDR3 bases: TGTGCCAGCAGCCGTCAGAGGAGCTCCTACAATGAGCAGTTCTTC.